This T cell receptor beta chain comes out of a study of blood T cell repertoires in COVID-19 (dated by TCRdb to 2020 to 2021). Notes on the research overall: Collaborator samples came from the United States, Italy and Spain and covered acute and convalescent phases of COVID-19. The material from the prospective study consisted of cDNA or gDNA derived from T cells, B-cell-depleted T cells, or PBMCs. Samples were obtained from the ongoing ImmuneRACE study (first 160 participants) and from some 1,200 subjects provided by 6 global collaborators. A de-identified subject ID, COVID-19 status, age in years and sex were almost always included in the sample metadata. HLA class I and class II types, where available, came from metadata supplied by the sample provider rather than from assay-based typing. A freely available public database, intended as a resource for researchers studying the immune response to SARS-CoV-2, is where the repertoires were released. Subjects who had been exposed to COVID-19, were actively infected with it, or had recovered from it provided the deeply sampled blood TCRbeta repertoires that made up the dataset. Study-level results and caveats: The amount of clinical and demographic metadata varied by source and participant and was provided uncurated.

From cysteine to phenylalanine, the CDR3 is 15 amino acids long. Only CDR3 DNA remains: 45 bases, in frame from the first base. CDR1 MNHEY and CDR2 SVGEGT were looked up in the germline V gene. The germline V and J ends show losses of 6 bases and 5 bases respectively, and no gene match explains 6 bases of the junction. Whole blood was collected in K2EDTA tubes by collaborating institutions according to the institutions' own protocols. Collaborator samples were shipped for TCRbeta analysis as frozen whole blood, isolated PBMCs, or DNA extracted from either sample type. A word on this clone: What antigen it recognizes has not been identified. It has no much larger one-base neighbor in the sample; base qualities were not kept.

TCRbeta CDR3 regions were amplified from genomic DNA using the immunoSEQ Assay, a bias-controlled multiplex PCR. Regarding the original processing steps: Nucleated cell counts per sample were estimated from amplification of reference gene primers within the assay. Sequence reads were collapsed and filtered to measure the absolute abundance of every unique TCRbeta CDR3 rearrangement. For each sample, productive Simpson clonality was calculated as the square root of Simpson's diversity index over productive rearrangements. What TCRdb holds here is the immuneACCESS table cut down to in-frame rearrangements. Part of the clones is not present; checked against another copy, under half of the missing clones reflect an unresolved V gene, and the others are unexplained. From that table come the V and J calls and clone size; the DNA was used to work out D and trimming. A total of 100,000 or so clones appear in this sample, 90% to 95% of them only once. Less than 5% of the sample goes to the ten largest clones.

The rearrangement combines TRBV6-2 or TRBV6-3 with TRBJ1-4, with 10 central nucleotides matching TRBD1. This sequence was found in a human donor with active COVID-19. The donor label of this sample is uncertain. Material for sequencing was peripheral blood. The CDR3 here reads CASRPPGQGNEKLFF. The nucleotide sequence reads TGTGCCAGCAGGCCTCCGGGACAGGGGAATGAAAAACTGTTTTTT.